These 7 T cell receptor beta chains originate from one sample sequenced in a study of blood T cell repertoires in COVID-19. The data were produced by immunoSEQ multiplex PCR, yet TCRdb's version contains in-frame clones alone and is incomplete. Counted here are 300,000 to 450,000 clones, around 87% occurring once; the ten biggest clones make up 1%. Sequenced: PBMCs or T cells enriched from blood (not recorded which). These receptors were taken from a man aged 18 to 29 who had recovered from COVID-19.

This clone came up once. This chain uses TRBV28 with TRBJ2-7; D is undetermined. Germline CDR1 is MDHEN and CDR2 is SYDVKM. V gave up 5 bases and J gave up 2 bases, with 10 bases separating them. This CDR3 contains 13 residues. The CDR3 nucleotides are TGTGCCAGCAGTCCGTACCGGGCCTACGAGCAGTACTTC. It yields the protein CASSPYRAYEQYF.

The chain carries TRBV2 and TRBJ2-3, with a weak D call TRBD2 (5 bases). The germline gives CDR1 SNHLY, CDR2 FYNNEI. Trimming took off 6 bases at V and 0 bases at J, with 7 bases between the two ends. The CDR3 length is 13 residues. The CDR3 here is CASRGASTDTQYF. CDR3 in DNA: TGTGCCAGCAGGGGAGCAAGCACAGATACGCAGTATTTT.

The rearrangement uses TRBV27 and TRBJ1-1; tentatively, D is TRBD1 (6 bases). The CDR3 has 14 residues. Germline lookup yields CDR1 MNHEY and CDR2 SMNVEV (reference sequence). V was shortened by 10 bases and J by 1 base, with 16 bases between the two germline ends. This CDR3 is CATSPGEKNTEAFF. The CDR3, as DNA: TGTGCCACCTCCCCAGGGGAAAAGAACACTGAAGCTTTCTTT.

The chain links TRBV5-5 to TRBJ1-2; 7 positions match TRBD1. Germline CDR1 SGHKS, CDR2 YYEKEE (reference sequence). Unmatched junction bases numbered 13, after V lost 4 bases and J lost 4 bases. This CDR3 has 16 amino acids. The CDR3 region is CASSPELDRRSYGYTF. DNA of the CDR3: TGTGCCAGCAGCCCCGAACTGGACAGGCGTTCCTATGGCTACACCTTC.

Concerning this clone: The junction departs from the called germline gene at one end, perhaps through a read error. The chain links TRBV7-8 to TRBJ1-1; no clear D gene. The CDR3 is 11 residues long. Germline CDR1 reads SGHVS; CDR2 reads FQNEAQ. The DNA for the CDR3 is TGTGCCAGCAGCCTAAACATTGAAGCTTTCTTT. Amino acids: CASSLNIEAFF. The full variable domain, in which reference TRBV7-8 and TRBJ1-1 provide the parts outside the CDR3, is GAGVSQSPRYKVAKRGQDVALRCDPISGHVSLFWYQQALGQGPEFLTYFQNEAQLDKSGLPSDRFFAERPEGSVSTLKIQRTQQEDSAVYLCASSLNIEAFFGQGTRLTVV.

The chain joins TRBV2 to TRBJ2-2; 12 bases fit TRBD2. The V and J ends lost 0 bases and 5 bases, in that order; junction bases with no gene match: 7. The CDR3 covers 18 residues. Per the germline V gene, CDR1 is SNHLY and CDR2 is FYNNEI. The CDR3 protein is CASSEAMVLAGGTGELFF. CDR3 bases: TGTGCCAGCAGTGAAGCTATGGTTCTAGCGGGAGGGACCGGGGAGCTGTTTTTT.

This clone appeared once. This chain joins TRBV6-5 and TRBJ1-5; no clear D. The V gene's germline CDR1 is MNHEY and CDR2 SVGAGI. This CDR3 is built from 15 residues. With 2 bases removed from V and 0 bases from J, the gap between germline ends came to 8 bases. Here the CDR3 reads CASSYNGDSNQPQHF. Here the CDR3 DNA reads TGTGCCAGCAGTTACAACGGAGATAGCAATCAGCCCCAGCATTTT.